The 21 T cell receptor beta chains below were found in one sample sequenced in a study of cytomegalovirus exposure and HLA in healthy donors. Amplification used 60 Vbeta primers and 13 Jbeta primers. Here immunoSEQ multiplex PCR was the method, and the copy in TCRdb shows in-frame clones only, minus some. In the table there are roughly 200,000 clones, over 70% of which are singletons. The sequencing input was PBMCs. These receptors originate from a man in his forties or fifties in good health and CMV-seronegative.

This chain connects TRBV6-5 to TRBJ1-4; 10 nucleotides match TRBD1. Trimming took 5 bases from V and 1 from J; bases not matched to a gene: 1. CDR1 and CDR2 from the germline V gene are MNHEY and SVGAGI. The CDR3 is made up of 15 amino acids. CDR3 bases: TGTGCCAGCAGTCGGGACAGGGGAACTAATGAAAAACTGTTTTTT. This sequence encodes CASSRDRGTNEKLFF.

The CDR3 DNA reads TGTGCCAGCAGCCTACAGGGGTATGGCTACACCTTC. Its translation: CASSLQGYGYTF. J is TRBJ1-2 and V is TRBV7-2, with 7 nucleotides matching TRBD1. After removal of 5 bases from V and 5 bases from J, the junction contained 2 bases not matched to a gene. Germline V gene data show CDR1 as SGHTA and CDR2 as FQGNSA. CDR3 length: 12 residues. Drawing the rest from reference TRBV7-2 and TRBJ1-2, the complete variable domain is GAGVSQSPSNKVTEKGKDVELRCDPISGHTALYWYRQSLGQGLEFLIYFQGNSAPDKSGLPSDRFSAERTGGSVSTLTIQRTQQEDSAVYLCASSLQGYGYTFGSGTRLTVV.

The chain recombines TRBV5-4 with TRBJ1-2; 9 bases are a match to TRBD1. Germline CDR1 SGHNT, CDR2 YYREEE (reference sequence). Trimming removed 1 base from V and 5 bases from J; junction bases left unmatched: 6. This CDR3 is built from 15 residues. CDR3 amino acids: CASSLKTGGGYGYTF. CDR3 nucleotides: TGTGCCAGCAGCTTGAAGACAGGGGGAGGATATGGCTACACCTTC.

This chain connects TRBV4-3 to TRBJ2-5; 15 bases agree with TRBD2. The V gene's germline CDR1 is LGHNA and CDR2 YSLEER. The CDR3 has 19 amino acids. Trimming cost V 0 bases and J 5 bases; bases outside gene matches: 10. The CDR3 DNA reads TGCGCCAGCAGCCAAGATTCCCTTAGAGGGACTAGCGGGAGGGAGACCCAGTACTTC. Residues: CASSQDSLRGTSGRETQYF.

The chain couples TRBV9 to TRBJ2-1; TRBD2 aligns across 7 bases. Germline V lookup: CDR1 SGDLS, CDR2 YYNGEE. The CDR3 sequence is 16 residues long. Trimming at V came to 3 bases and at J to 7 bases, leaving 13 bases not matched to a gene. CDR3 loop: CASSAPQETGGNEQFF. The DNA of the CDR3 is TGTGCCAGCAGCGCACCGCAGGAGACCGGGGGGAATGAGCAGTTCTTC.

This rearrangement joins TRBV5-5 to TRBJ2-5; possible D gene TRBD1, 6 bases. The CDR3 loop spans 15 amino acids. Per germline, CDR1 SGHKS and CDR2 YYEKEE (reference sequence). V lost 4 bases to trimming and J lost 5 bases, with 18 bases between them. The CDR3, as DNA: TGTGCCAGCAGCACCGGGACAAGAGTCGAGGAGACCCAGTACTTC. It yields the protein CASSTGTRVEETQYF.

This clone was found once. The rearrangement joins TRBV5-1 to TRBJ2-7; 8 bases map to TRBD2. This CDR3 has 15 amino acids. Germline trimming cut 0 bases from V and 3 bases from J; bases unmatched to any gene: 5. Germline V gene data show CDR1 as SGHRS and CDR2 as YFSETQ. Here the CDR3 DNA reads TGCGCCAGCAGCTTGGAGAGCGGGAGTGACTACGAGCAGTACTTC. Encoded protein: CASSLESGSDYEQYF.

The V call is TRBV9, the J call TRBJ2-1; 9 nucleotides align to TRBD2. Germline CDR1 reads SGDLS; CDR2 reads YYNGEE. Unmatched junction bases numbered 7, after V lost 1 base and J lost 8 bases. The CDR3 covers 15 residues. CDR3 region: CASSVSLAGRDEQFF. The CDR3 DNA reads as TGTGCCAGCAGCGTAAGCCTAGCGGGACGGGATGAGCAGTTCTTC.

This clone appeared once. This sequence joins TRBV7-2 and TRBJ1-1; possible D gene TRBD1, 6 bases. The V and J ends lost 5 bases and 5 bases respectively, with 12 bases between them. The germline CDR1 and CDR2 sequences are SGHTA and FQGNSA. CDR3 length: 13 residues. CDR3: CASSVTGYTEAFF. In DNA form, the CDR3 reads TGTGCCAGCAGCGTTACAGGGTATACTGAAGCTTTCTTT.

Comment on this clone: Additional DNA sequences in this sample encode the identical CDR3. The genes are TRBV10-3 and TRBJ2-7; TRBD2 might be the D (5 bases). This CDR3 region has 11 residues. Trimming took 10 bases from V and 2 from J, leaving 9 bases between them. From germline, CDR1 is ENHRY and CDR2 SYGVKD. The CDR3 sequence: CATGITYEQYF. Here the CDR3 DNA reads TGTGCCACCGGGATTACCTACGAGCAGTACTTC.

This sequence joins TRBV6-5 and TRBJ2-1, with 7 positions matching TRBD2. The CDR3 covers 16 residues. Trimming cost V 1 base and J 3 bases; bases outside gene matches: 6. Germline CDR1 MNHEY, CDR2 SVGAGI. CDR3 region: CASSYLGTIGYNEQFF. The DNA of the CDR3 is TGTGCCAGCAGTTACTTAGGGACTATAGGCTACAATGAGCAGTTCTTC.

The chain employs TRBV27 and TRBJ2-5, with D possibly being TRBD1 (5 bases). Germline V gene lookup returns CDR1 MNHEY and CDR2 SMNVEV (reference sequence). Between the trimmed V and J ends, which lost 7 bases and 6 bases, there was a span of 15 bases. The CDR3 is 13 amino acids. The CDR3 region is CASTQSGSKTQYF. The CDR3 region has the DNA TGTGCCAGCACCCAGTCAGGGTCGAAGACCCAGTACTTC.

Here the CDR3 reads CASTPREGSYGYTF. The DNA of the CDR3 is TGTGCCAGCACTCCCCGGGAGGGCTCCTATGGCTACACCTTC. The chain joins TRBV6-5 to TRBJ1-2; D gene unclear. V lost 7 bases and J lost 4, with 16 bases in between. CDR1 is MNHEY, CDR2 SVGAGI, per germline. This CDR3 contains 14 residues.

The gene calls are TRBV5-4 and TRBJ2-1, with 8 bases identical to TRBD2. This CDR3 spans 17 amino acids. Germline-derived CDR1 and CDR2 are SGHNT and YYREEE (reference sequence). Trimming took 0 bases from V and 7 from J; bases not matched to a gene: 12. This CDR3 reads CASSLAVRTGGPNEQFF. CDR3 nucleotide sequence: TGTGCCAGCAGCTTGGCCGTTAGAACGGGAGGGCCGAATGAGCAGTTCTTC.

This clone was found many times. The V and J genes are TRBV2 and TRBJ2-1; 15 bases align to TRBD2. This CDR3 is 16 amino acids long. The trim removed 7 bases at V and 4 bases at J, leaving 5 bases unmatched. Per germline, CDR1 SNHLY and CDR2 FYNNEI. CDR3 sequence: CASNGLAGGGYNEQFF. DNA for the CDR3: TGTGCCAGCAACGGACTAGCGGGAGGGGGGTACAATGAGCAGTTCTTC.

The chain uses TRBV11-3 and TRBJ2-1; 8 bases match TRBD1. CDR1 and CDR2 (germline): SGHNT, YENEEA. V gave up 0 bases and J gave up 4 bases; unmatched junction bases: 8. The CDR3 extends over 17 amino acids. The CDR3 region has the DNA TGTGCCAGCAGCTTAGAGGGGCGCAGGGGGCGGTACAATGAGCAGTTCTTC. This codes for CASSLEGRRGRYNEQFF.

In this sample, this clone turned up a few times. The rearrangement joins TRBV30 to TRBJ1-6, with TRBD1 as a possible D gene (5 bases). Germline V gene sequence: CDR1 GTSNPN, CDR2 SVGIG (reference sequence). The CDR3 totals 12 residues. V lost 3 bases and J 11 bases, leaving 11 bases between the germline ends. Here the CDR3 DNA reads TGTGCCTGGAGGATGGGGGGAGCACCCCTCCACTTT. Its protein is CAWRMGGAPLHF.

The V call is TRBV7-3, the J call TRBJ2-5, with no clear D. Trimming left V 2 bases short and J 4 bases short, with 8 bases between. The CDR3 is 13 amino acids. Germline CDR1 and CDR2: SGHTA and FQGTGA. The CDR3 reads CASSLQNGETQYF. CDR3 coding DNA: TGTGCCAGCAGCTTACAAAACGGAGAGACCCAGTACTTC.

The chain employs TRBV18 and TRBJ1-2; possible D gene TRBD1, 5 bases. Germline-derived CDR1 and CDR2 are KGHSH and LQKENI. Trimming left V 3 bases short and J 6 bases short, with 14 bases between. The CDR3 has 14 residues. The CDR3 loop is CASSPLGGEDGYTF. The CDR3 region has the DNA TGTGCCAGCTCACCTTTGGGGGGTGAAGATGGCTACACCTTC.

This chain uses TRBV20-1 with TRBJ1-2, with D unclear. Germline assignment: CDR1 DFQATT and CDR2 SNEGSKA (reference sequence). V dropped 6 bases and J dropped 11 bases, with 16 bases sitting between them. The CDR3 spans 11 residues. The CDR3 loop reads CSATPGPSYTF. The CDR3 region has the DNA TGCAGTGCCACCCCCGGCCCTAGTTACACCTTC.

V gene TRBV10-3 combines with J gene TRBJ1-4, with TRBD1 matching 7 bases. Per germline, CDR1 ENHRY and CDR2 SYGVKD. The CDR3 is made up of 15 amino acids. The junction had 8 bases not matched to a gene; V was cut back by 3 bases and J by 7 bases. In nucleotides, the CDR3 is TGTGCCATCAGTGAAGGGCAGGGGGTACGTGAAAAACTGTTTTTT. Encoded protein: CAISEGQGVREKLFF.